This T cell receptor (beta chain) was sequenced in a study of cytomegalovirus exposure and HLA in healthy donors. Use of 60 Vbeta and 13 Jbeta primers characterized the PCR. Assay used: immunoSEQ multiplex PCR; TCRdb lists only in-frame clones, some missing. The data contain some 160,000 clones, over 80% of them singletons. Study-wide results and caveats: Among TCR beta chains, those listed as cytomegalovirus-associated numbered about 160.

This clone turned up a few times. Its antigen is unknown. J gave up 0 bases and V 7 bases, and 3 bases lay outside the gene matches. CDR1 is MNHNS and CDR2 is SASEGT in the germline V gene. The CDR3 spans 13 residues. Source material: PBMCs. V gene TRBV6-1 combines with J gene TRBJ2-7; 7 bases line up with TRBD2. This sequence was found in a male donor in good health and CMV-seronegative. The CDR3 DNA reads TGTGCCAGCACCGGGAGGAGCTCCTACGAGCAGTACTTC. Residues: CASTGRSSYEQYF.